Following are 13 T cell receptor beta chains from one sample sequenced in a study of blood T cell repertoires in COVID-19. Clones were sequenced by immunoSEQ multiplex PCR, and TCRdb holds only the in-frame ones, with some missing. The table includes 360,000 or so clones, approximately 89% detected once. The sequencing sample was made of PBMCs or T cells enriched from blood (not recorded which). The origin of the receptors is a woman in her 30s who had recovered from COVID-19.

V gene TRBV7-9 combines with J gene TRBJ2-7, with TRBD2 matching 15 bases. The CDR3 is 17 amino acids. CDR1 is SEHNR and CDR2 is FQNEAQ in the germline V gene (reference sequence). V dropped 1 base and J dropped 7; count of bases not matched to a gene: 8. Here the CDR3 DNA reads TGTGCCAGCAGCTTAGGGGGGACTAGCGGGAGGTATAAAGAGCAGTACTTC. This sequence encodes CASSLGGTSGRYKEQYF.

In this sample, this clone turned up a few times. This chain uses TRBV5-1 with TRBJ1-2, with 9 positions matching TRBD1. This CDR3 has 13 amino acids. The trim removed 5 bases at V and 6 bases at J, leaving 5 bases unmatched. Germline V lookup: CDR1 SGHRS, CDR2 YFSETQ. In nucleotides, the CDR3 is TGCGCCAGCAGTCACAGGGGGCTGGATGGCTACACCTTC. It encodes CASSHRGLDGYTF.

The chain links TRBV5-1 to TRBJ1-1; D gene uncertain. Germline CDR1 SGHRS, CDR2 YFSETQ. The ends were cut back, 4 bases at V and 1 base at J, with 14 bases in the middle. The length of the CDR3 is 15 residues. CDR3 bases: TGCGCCAGCAGCCCGCGAGTGATTACGAACACTGAAGCTTTCTTT. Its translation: CASSPRVITNTEAFF.

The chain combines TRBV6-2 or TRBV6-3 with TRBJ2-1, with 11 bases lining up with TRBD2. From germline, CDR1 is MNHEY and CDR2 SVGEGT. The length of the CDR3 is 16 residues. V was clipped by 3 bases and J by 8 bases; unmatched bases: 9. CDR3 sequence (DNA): TGTGCCAGCAGTTATCCCCTAGCGGGAGGTCCTCATGAGCAGTTCTTC. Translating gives CASSYPLAGGPHEQFF.

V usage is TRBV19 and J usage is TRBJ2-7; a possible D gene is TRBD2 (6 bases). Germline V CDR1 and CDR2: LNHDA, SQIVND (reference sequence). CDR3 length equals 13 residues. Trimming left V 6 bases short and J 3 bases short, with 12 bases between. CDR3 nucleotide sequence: TGTGCCAGTAGCACCCCGGGGGACTACGAGCAGTACTTC. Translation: CASSTPGDYEQYF.

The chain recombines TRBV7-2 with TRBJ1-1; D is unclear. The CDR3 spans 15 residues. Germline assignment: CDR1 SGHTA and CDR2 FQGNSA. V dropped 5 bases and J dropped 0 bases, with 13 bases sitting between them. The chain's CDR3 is CASSPAAGMNTEAFF. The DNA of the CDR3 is TGTGCCAGCAGCCCAGCGGCGGGAATGAACACTGAAGCTTTCTTT.

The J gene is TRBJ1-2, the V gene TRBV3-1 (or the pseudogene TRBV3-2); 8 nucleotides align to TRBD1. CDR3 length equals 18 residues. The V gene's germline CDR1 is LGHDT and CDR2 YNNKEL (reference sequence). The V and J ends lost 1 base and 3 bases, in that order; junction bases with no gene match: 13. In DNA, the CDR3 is TGTGCCAGCAGCCAAGTGCGCAGGGGGCGAGTACCTTACTATGGCTACACCTTC. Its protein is CASSQVRRGRVPYYGYTF.

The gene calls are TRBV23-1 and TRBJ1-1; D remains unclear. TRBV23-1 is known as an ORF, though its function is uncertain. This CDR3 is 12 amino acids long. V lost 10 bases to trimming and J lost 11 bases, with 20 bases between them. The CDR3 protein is CAIPRGLCPAFF. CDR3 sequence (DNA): TGCGCCATACCCCGAGGGCTATGTCCGGCTTTCTTT.

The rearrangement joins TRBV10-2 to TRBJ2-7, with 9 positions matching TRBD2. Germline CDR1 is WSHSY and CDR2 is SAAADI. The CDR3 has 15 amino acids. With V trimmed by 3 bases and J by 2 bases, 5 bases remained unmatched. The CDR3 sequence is CASSDGSGGTYEQYF. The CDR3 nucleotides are TGCGCCAGCAGTGACGGTAGCGGGGGCACCTACGAGCAGTACTTC.

The CDR3 loop is CASSLGGESNEKLFF. In DNA form, the CDR3 reads TGTGCCAGCAGTTTAGGAGGGGAAAGTAATGAAAAACTGTTTTTT. The rearrangement uses TRBV28 and TRBJ1-4; TRBD1 is a possible D gene (5 bases). The CDR3 runs 15 residues. CDR1 and CDR2 (germline): MDHEN, SYDVKM. V lost 2 bases and J lost 4, with 11 bases in between.

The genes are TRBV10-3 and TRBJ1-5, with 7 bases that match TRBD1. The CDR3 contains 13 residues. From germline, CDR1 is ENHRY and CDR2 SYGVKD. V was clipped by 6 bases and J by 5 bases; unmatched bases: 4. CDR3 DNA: TGTGCCATCAGAAACGACAGGGATCAGCCCCAGCATTTT. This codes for CAIRNDRDQPQHF.

The CDR3 DNA reads TGTGCCAGCAGCGAAGGGGGGGGGCCTTATGATACGCAGTATTTT. Its protein is CASSEGGGPYDTQYF. V gene TRBV7-6 combines with J gene TRBJ2-3; D possibly corresponds to TRBD2 (7 bases). The germline CDR1 and CDR2 sequences are SGHVS and FNYEAQ. The length of the CDR3 is 15 residues. The V and J ends lost 5 bases and 6 bases respectively, with 18 bases between them.

CDR3 region: CASSVGSAGLSHEQYF. As DNA, the CDR3 is TGTGCCAGCAGCGTAGGATCGGCAGGGCTTAGCCACGAGCAGTACTTC. V gene TRBV9 combines with J gene TRBJ2-7; tentative D call: TRBD1 (5 bases). This CDR3 has 16 residues. Germline V CDR1 and CDR2: SGDLS, YYNGEE. The V and J ends lost 0 bases and 5 bases respectively, with 18 bases between them.